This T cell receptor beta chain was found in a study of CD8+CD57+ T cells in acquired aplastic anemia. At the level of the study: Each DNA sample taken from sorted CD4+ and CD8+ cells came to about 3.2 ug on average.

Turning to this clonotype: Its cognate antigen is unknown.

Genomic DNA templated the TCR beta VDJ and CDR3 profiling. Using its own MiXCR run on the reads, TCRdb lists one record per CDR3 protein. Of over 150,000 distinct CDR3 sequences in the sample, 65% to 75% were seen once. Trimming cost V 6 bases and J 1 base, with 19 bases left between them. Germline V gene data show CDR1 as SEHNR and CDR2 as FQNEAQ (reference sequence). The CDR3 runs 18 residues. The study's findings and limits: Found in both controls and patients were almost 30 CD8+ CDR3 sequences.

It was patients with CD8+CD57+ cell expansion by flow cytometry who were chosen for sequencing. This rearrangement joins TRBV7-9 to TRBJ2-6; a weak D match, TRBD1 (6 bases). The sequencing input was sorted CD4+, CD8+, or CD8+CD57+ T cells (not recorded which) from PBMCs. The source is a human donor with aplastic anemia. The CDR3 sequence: CASSYTQGPLSGANVLTF. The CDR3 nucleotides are TGTGCCAGCAGTTACACACAGGGACCGCTATCTGGGGCCAACGTCCTGACTTTC.